This entry lists 13 T cell receptor beta chains sequenced from one sample in a study of T cell repertoires in ileal Crohn's disease. TCRdb keeps only in-frame clones here, not all; method: immunoSEQ multiplex PCR. Of around 4,400 clones listed, 70% to 80% are singletons. The sample comprised ileal tissue. These receptors were obtained from an adult with Crohn's disease.

Concerning this clone itself: Other nucleotide sequences from this sample produce the same CDR3. This chain joins TRBV27 and TRBJ1-2, with TRBD1 matching over 7 bases. This CDR3 has 14 amino acids. Germline CDR1 MNHEY, CDR2 SMNVEV (reference sequence). Germline trimming cut 5 bases from V and 4 bases from J; bases unmatched to any gene: 7. CDR3 loop: CASSLRQGVYGYTF. The DNA of the CDR3 is TGTGCCAGCAGTCTCCGACAGGGAGTCTATGGCTACACCTTC.

J is TRBJ1-1 and V is TRBV7-8; D might be TRBD1 (5 bases). Germline V lookup: CDR1 SGHVS, CDR2 FQNEAQ. Trimming removed 7 bases from V and 2 bases from J, with 14 bases in between. The CDR3 length is 14 residues. The CDR3 coding sequence is TGTGCCAGCACCCCGGGGGTTCTAAACACTGAAGCTTTCTTT. It encodes CASTPGVLNTEAFF.

This chain uses TRBV30 with TRBJ1-3; D is possibly TRBD1 (6 bases). CDR3 length: 14 amino acids. V shed 4 bases and J shed 2 bases, with 12 bases lying between them. The germline CDR1 and CDR2 sequences are GTSNPN and SVGIG (reference sequence). CDR3 in amino acids: CAWTTGSPGNTIYF. CDR3 coding DNA: TGTGCCTGGACAACAGGGTCGCCTGGAAACACCATATATTTT.

The genes are TRBV5-1 and TRBJ2-4; D not certain. The germline V gene has CDR1 SGHRS and CDR2 YFSETQ. V was trimmed by 1 base and J by 0 bases, leaving 8 bases between them. The CDR3 consists of 15 residues. CDR3 sequence reads: CASSLNSLAKNIQYF. The DNA of the CDR3 is TGCGCCAGCAGCTTGAACAGTTTAGCCAAAAACATTCAGTACTTC.

The chain uses TRBV7-9 and TRBJ1-1, with 11 bases that match TRBD1. After removal of 4 bases from V and 4 bases from J, the junction contained 5 bases not matched to a gene. Germline V gene data show CDR1 as SEHNR and CDR2 as FQNEAQ (reference sequence). This CDR3 contains 15 residues. The CDR3 protein is CASSSRTGGITEAFF. The CDR3 region has the DNA TGTGCCAGCAGCTCGAGGACAGGGGGCATCACTGAAGCTTTCTTT. Based on the CDR3 plus reference TRBV7-9 and TRBJ1-1, the full variable domain is DTGVSQNPRHKITKRGQNVTFRCDPISEHNRLYWYRQTLGQGPEFLTYFQNEAQLEKSRLLSDRFSAERPKGSFSTLEIQRTEQGDSAMYLCASSSRTGGITEAFFGQGTRLTVV.

This chain links TRBV27 with TRBJ2-7; D gene unclear. This CDR3 has 14 amino acids. V was pared by 0 bases and J by 2 bases, with 8 bases between. CDR1 is MNHEY and CDR2 is SMNVEV in the germline V gene (reference sequence). Here the CDR3 DNA reads TGTGCCAGCAGTTTATCCCCCAACACCTACGAGCAGTACTTC. Translation: CASSLSPNTYEQYF.

This rearrangement joins TRBV5-1 to TRBJ2-5; 8 nucleotides align to TRBD1. Germline CDR1 is SGHRS and CDR2 is YFSETQ. The CDR3 runs to 13 residues. The ends lost 6 bases at V and 5 bases at J; junction bases unmatched: 6. The CDR3 DNA reads as TGCGCCAGCACCGGACAGGGCAGGGAGACCCAGTACTTC. Translated, it gives CASTGQGRETQYF.

V gene TRBV18 combines with J gene TRBJ1-1; D not certain. The CDR3 has 14 residues. Deletions cut 1 base from V and 5 bases from J, with 11 bases between. The germline V gene encodes CDR1 KGHSH and CDR2 LQKENI. CDR3 DNA: TGTGCCAGCTCACCACAGCGGGGTGGGACTGAAGCTTTCTTT. Translation: CASSPQRGGTEAFF.

The V gene is TRBV6-5, the J gene TRBJ1-3; D is unclear. This CDR3 spans 15 amino acids. Trimming left V 2 bases short and J 0 bases short, with 8 bases between. Germline V gene lookup returns CDR1 MNHEY and CDR2 SVGAGI. Here the CDR3 DNA reads TGTGCCAGCAGTTACAGAGGGCGCTCTGGAAACACCATATATTTT. It yields the protein CASSYRGRSGNTIYF.

This clone is classed as large (0.1 to 1%). This sequence joins TRBV5-5 and TRBJ1-1; D may be TRBD1 (5 bases). This CDR3 has 13 amino acids. V was clipped by 5 bases and J by 1 base, with 9 bases between them. The V gene's germline CDR1 is SGHKS and CDR2 YYEKEE (reference sequence). The CDR3 protein is CASRWGRNTEAFF. CDR3 nucleotide sequence: TGTGCCAGCAGGTGGGGCAGGAACACTGAAGCTTTCTTT.

This clone occurred once. The CDR3 bases are TGTGCCAGCAGCCACCAGGGGGTCTACAATGAGCAGTTCTTC. Residues: CASSHQGVYNEQFF. This rearrangement joins TRBV11-1 to TRBJ2-1; 7 bases align to TRBD1. CDR3 size: 14 residues. Per the germline V gene, CDR1 is SGHAT and CDR2 is FQDESV (reference sequence). V dropped 5 bases and J dropped 3; count of bases not matched to a gene: 4. The full variable domain, with the rest looked up from reference TRBV11-1 and TRBJ2-1, is EAEVAQSPRYKITEKSQAVAFWCDPISGHATLYWYRQILGQGPELLVQFQDESVVDDSQLPKDRFSAERLKGVDSTLKIQPAELGDSAMYLCASSHQGVYNEQFFGPGTRLTVL.

The chain carries TRBV30 and TRBJ1-5, with D perhaps TRBD1 (5 bases). V lost 3 bases, J lost 0 bases, and 18 bases lay in between. Germline CDR1 and CDR2: GTSNPN and SVGIG (reference sequence). The CDR3 spans 17 residues. The CDR3 DNA is TGTGCCTGGAGCTCACTCTCGACAGCTAATAGCAATCAGCCCCAGCATTTT. It translates to CAWSSLSTANSNQPQHF.

This chain joins TRBV5-1 and TRBJ2-6; tentatively, D is TRBD1 (6 bases). Trimming shortened V by 4 bases and J by 7 bases, and 15 bases separated the two germline ends. Per germline, CDR1 SGHRS and CDR2 YFSETQ. CDR3 length: 15 residues. CDR3 sequence (DNA): TGCGCCAGCAGCCACAAACAGGGTAGTGCCAACGTCCTGACTTTC. This sequence encodes CASSHKQGSANVLTF. The full variable domain, rest sourced from reference TRBV5-1 and TRBJ2-6, is KAGVTQTPRYLIKTRGQQVTLSCSPISGHRSVSWYQQTPGQGLQFLFEYFSETQRNKGNFPGRFSGRQFSNSRSEMNVSTLELGDSALYLCASSHKQGSANVLTFGAGSRLTVL.